This T cell receptor beta chain was identified during a study of post-analysis software for immune sequencing data. Whole-study results and caveats: Five TRBV segments were more frequent in patients than controls; TRBV5-6, TRBV5-1 and TRBV20-1 belonged to this group.

The TCR beta cDNA libraries contained unique molecular identifiers. cDNA molecules numbering some 500,000 came from roughly 1 to 10 million T cells. Each CDR3 protein is one row after TCRdb ran MiXCR on the PCR reads. The sample yields about 620,000 distinct CDR3 sequences, around 44% seen once. This clonotype turned up a few times. Antigen unknown. Per germline, CDR1 SGHRS and CDR2 YFSETQ. The CDR3 length is 15 residues. The sample consisted of blood. The TCR was taken from a girl under 18 with multiple sclerosis. This chain links TRBV5-1 with TRBJ2-7; 8 bases agree with TRBD2. The DNA end is a closer match to TRBJ2-5, so the J assignment may be wrong. DNA for the CDR3: TGCGCCAGCAGCCCAGGACTAGCTAGTCTGGAGACCCAGTACTTC. Its protein is CASSPGLASLETQYF.